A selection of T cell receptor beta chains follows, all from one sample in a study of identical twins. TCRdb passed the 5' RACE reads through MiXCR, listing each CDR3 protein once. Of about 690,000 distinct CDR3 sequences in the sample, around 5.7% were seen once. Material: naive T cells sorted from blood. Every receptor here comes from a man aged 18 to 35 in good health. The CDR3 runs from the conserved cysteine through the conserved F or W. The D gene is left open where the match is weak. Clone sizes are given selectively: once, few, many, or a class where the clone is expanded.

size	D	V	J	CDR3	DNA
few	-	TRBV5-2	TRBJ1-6	CASNHRNPNAADSRGGHNSPLHF	TGTGCCAGCAACCATCGGAACCCCAACGCCGCGGACTCCCGGGGAGGTCATAATTCACCCCTCCACTTT
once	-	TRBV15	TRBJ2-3	CASKANTDTQYF	TGTGCCTCCAAAGCTAACACAGATACGCAGTATTTT
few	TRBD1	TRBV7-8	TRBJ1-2	CASSTGTGRTGYTF	TGTGCCAGCAGCACCGGGACAGGGAGGACGGGCTACACCTTC
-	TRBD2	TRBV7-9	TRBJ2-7	CASAGGNYEQYF	TGTGCCAGCGCGGGGGGCAACTACGAGCAGTACTTC
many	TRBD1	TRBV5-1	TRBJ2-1	CASSLGQGAGEQFF	TGCGCCAGCAGCTTGGGGCAGGGGGCGGGTGAGCAGTTCTTC
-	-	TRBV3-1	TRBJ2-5	CASSQDLVRDLGETQYF	TGTGCCAGCAGCCAAGATCTGGTGAGAGACTTGGGAGAGACCCAGTACTTC
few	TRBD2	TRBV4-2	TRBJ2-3	CASSQRAASGSSTDTQYF	TGTGCCAGCAGCCAACGGGCTGCTAGCGGGAGTAGCACAGATACGCAGTATTTT
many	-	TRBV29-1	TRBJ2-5	CSGREQETQYF	TGCAGCGGCCGGGAGCAAGAGACCCAGTACTTC
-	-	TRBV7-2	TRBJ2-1	CASSPGAGEPPFF	TGTGCCAGCAGCCCGGGGGCGGGGGAGCCACCGTTCTTC
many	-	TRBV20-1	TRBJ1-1	CSAPLYGTEAFF	TGCAGTGCTCCTCTCTATGGCACTGAAGCTTTCTTT
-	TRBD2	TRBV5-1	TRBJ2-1	CASKYIAQRGDNEQFF	TGCGCCAGCAAATATATCGCCCAGCGGGGGGACAATGAGCAGTTCTTC
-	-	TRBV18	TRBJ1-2	CASSPERDYGYTF	TGTGCCAGCTCACCAGAGCGGGACTATGGCTACACCTTC
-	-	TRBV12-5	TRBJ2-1	CASGVGTSYNEQFF	TGTGCTAGTGGGGTCGGGACATCCTACAATGAGCAGTTCTTC
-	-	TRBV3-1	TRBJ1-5	CASSQFLPSVLSPQHF	TGTGCCAGCAGCCAATTTTTACCCTCAGTCCTGTCGCCCCAGCATTTT
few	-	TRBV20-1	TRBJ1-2	CSLTRGGAGYTF	TGCAGTCTAACTCGGGGGGGCGCAGGCTACACCTTC
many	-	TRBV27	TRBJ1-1	CASRPGERAAEAFF	TGTGCCAGCAGGCCTGGGGAGCGGGCGGCTGAAGCTTTCTTT
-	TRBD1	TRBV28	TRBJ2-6	CASTSGTDGANVLTF	TGTGCCAGCACCTCCGGGACAGACGGGGCCAACGTCCTGACTTTC
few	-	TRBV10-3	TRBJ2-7	CAISESDSGYEQYF	TGTGCCATCAGTGAGAGCGACAGCGGGTACGAGCAGTACTTC
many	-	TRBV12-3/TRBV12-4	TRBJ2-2	CASSSGNGELFF	TGTGCCAGCAGTTCTGGGAACGGGGAGCTGTTTTTT
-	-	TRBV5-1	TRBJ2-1	CASSSLGSANYNEQFF	TGCGCCAGCAGCTCCCTCGGATCCGCCAATTACAATGAGCAGTTCTTC
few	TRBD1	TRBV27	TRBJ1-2	CASSSPGQGAPGYTF	TGTGCCAGCAGTTCACCTGGACAGGGGGCGCCTGGCTACACCTTC
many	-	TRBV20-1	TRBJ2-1	CSPSSVRSYNEQFF	TGCAGTCCCTCTAGTGTAAGGTCCTACAATGAGCAGTTCTTC
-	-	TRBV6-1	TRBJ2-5	CASSRGLDQETQYF	TGTGCCAGCAGCCGCGGACTGGATCAAGAGACCCAGTACTTC
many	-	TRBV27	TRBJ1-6	CASGGEPRNSPLHF	TGTGCCAGCGGAGGGGAGCCAAGAAATTCACCCCTCCACTTT
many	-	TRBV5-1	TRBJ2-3	CASSLRTSTDTQYF	TGCGCCAGCAGCCTGAGGACTAGCACAGATACGCAGTATTTT
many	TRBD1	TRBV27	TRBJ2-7	CASSLGQGGSYEQYF	TGTGCCAGCAGTTTAGGACAGGGGGGCTCCTACGAGCAGTACTTC
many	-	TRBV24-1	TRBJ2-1	CATSDGVGGGPRENEQFF	TGTGCCACCAGTGATGGGGTAGGGGGAGGGCCCAGGGAGAATGAGCAGTTCTTC
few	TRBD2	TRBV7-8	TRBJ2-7	CASSLMIGASGSIYEQYF	TGTGCCAGCAGCTTAATGATTGGGGCTAGCGGGAGTATTTACGAGCAGTACTTC
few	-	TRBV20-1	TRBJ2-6	CSAGDANVLTF	TGCAGTGCTGGGGATGCCAACGTCCTGACTTTC
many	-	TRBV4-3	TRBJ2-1	CASSQDRGFYNEQFF	TGCGCCAGCAGCCAAGATCGCGGGTTCTACAATGAGCAGTTCTTC
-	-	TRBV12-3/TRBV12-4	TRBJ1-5	CASSLSRDNQPQHF	TGTGCCAGCAGTTTATCCAGGGACAATCAGCCCCAGCATTTT
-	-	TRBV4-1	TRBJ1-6	CASSQDSGRSYNSPLHF	TGCGCCAGCAGCCAAGATTCCGGACGCTCCTATAATTCACCCCTCCACTTT
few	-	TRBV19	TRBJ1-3	CASSLKRSSGNTIYF	TGTGCCAGTAGTCTAAAGAGAAGTTCTGGAAACACCATATATTTT
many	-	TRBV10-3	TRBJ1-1	CAITSTGDMNTEAFF	TGTGCCATCACGTCGACAGGAGACATGAACACTGAAGCTTTCTTT
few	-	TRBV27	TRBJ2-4	CASSNRLIGDIQYF	TGTGCCAGCAGTAATCGACTTATTGGGGACATTCAGTACTTC
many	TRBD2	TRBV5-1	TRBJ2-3	CASDSSGRDTQYF	TGCGCCAGCGACTCTAGCGGGAGGGATACGCAGTATTTT
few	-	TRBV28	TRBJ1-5	CASSLVGERQPQHF	TGTGCCAGCAGTTTAGTCGGGGAACGACAGCCCCAGCATTTT
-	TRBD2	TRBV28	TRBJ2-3	CASSWTSGVWRDTQYF	TGTGCCAGCAGCTGGACTAGCGGGGTCTGGAGAGATACGCAGTATTTT
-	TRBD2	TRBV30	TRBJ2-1	CALQLAGEGYEQFF	TGTGCCTTACAACTAGCGGGAGAGGGCTATGAGCAGTTCTTC
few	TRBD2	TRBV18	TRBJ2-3	CASSPPTSRTDTQYF	TGTGCCAGCTCACCACCGACTAGCCGCACAGATACGCAGTATTTT
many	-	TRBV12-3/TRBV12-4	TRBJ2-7	CASSFMAGSRVYEQYF	TGTGCCAGCAGTTTTATGGCTGGTAGCAGGGTGTACGAGCAGTACTTC
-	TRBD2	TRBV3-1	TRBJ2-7	CASSGGTSAPYEQYF	TGTGCCAGCAGCGGGGGGACTAGCGCGCCCTACGAGCAGTACTTC
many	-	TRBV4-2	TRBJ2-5	CASSQDSPGGETQYF	TGTGCCAGCAGCCAAGATTCTCCAGGGGGGGAGACCCAGTACTTC
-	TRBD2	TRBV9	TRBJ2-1	CASSTTGSGGNNEQFF	TGTGCCAGCAGCACCACCGGTAGCGGGGGAAACAATGAGCAGTTCTTC
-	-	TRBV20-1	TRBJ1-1	CSARPGGARTEAFF	TGCAGTGCTCGCCCGGGGGGGGCGCGTACTGAAGCTTTCTTT
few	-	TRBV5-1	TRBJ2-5	CASSLGRPQETQYF	TGCGCCAGCAGCTTGGGCCGACCCCAAGAGACCCAGTACTTC
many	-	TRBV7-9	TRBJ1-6	CASSEPRTHNSPLHF	TGTGCCAGCAGCGAACCCCGGACCCATAATTCACCCCTCCACTTT
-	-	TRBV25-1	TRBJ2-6	CASSEGRTGANVLTF	TGTGCCAGCAGTGAAGGGCGTACTGGGGCCAACGTCCTGACTTTC